This entry describes one T cell receptor (beta chain). This sample was included in a study of blood T cell repertoires in COVID-19. Method: immunoSEQ multiplex PCR; TCRdb's copy keeps in-frame clones and lacks some. The sample includes some 370,000 clones, roughly four fifths of them seen just once. Trimming took 0 bases from V and 2 from J; bases not matched to a gene: 11. Germline V lookup: CDR1 WNHNN, CDR2 SYGVQD (reference sequence). CDR3 length: 18 amino acids. This receptor was taken from a woman aged 45-60 years who had recovered from COVID-19. The sequencing sample was made of PBMCs or T cells enriched from blood (not recorded which). The rearrangement joins TRBV10-1 to TRBJ2-5, with TRBD1 identical over 8 bases. The CDR3 reads CASSESRTGQGRQETQYF. The CDR3 bases are TGCGCCAGCAGTGAGTCGAGAACCGGACAGGGAAGGCAAGAGACCCAGTACTTC.